Given below is one T cell receptor (beta chain) in context. Its antigen is currently not known. It has no much larger one-base neighbor in the sample; base qualities were not kept. Libraries were prepared through the immunoSEQ multiplex PCR assay. This immuneACCESS table, as held by TCRdb, lists in-frame sequences with V and J called but not all clones. Of the missing ones, under half trace to an unresolved V gene in checked studies; the others have no known cause. Across this sample there are 55,000 to 80,000 clones, with roughly 90% seen only once. The ten largest make up over 7.5% of the sample. From the germline V gene, CDR1 is SGHVS and CDR2 is FNYEAQ. The germline ends are 14 bases apart after V is trimmed by 8 bases and J by 6 bases. The CDR3 has 12 amino acids, counting the end cysteine and phenylalanine. This entry keeps only the CDR3 DNA: 36 bases, framed from base 1. The sample belongs to a study of T cell changes during pregnancy in multiple sclerosis (dated 2019 in TCRdb). A note on the overall study: The study looked at changes in the T cell repertoire across pregnancy in women with multiple sclerosis.

The material was peripheral blood, obtained after pregnancy. This clonotype originated in a female donor in good health, enrolled as a control in a pregnancy study. This sequence uses TRBV7-6 and TRBJ2-7, and perhaps TRBD1 as D gene, on 6 matching bases. Read as DNA, the sequence is TGTGCCAGCGCTGGGGGCTCGGCCGAGCAGTACTTC. It translates to CASAGGSAEQYF.